This T cell receptor beta chain appears in the sequencing data of a study of CD4 T cells in relation to SARS-CoV-2 and coronaviruses. Study background: PBMCs were cultured with antigen for less than twelve days before TCR beta sequencing.

The CDR3 covers 16 residues. CDR1 and CDR2 (germline): MDHEN, SYDVKM. V gave up 8 bases and J gave up 3 bases, with 17 bases separating them. Unexposed donor CD4+ T cells date from about 2011-2018, before the COVID-19 pandemic. Isolation of CD4+ T cells took place after less than 11 days in culture. Approximately 1.9 million PBMCs per well were cultured with 10 IU/ml IL-2. Points on this clone: Its target is unknown.

The protocol was immunoSEQ multiplex PCR, while the TCRdb copy is restricted to in-frame clones and leaves out a portion. Of around 25,000 clones in the sample, approximately 82% were seen once. Material for sequencing was CD4+ T cells from PBMCs, cultured in vitro. This TCR derives from a human donor in good health. The chain is built from TRBV28 and TRBJ1-6, with unresolved D. The CDR3 bases are TGTGCCAGCTCTGCCCGGGTTGTGATCTATAATTCACCCCTCCACTTT. Its translation is CASSARVVIYNSPLHF.